This is a list of T cell receptor beta chains from one sample in a study of T cell changes during pregnancy in multiple sclerosis. The table came from immunoSEQ multiplex PCR; TCRdb's copy has only in-frame clones and leaves some out. The sample gives about 97,000 clones, around nine tenths of which show up once; approximately 0.76% is in the top ten. Sequenced material: peripheral blood, taken in the second trimester of pregnancy. Receptor source: a female donor in good health, enrolled as a control in a pregnancy study. The CDR3 runs from the conserved cysteine through the conserved F or W. A D gene is named only where the DNA matches it firmly. Part of the rows lack a size; the others show once, few, many or a class for expanded clones.

V gene: TRBV2
clone size: .
D gene: TRBD1
J gene: TRBJ2-2
CDR3 length: 15
CDR3 DNA: TGTGCCAGCAGTAGGGACAGGGGGAACACCGGGGAGCTGTTTTTT
CDR3 protein: CASSRDRGNTGELFF

V gene: TRBV25-1
clone size: .
D gene: .
J gene: TRBJ1-3
CDR3 length: 17
CDR3 DNA: TGTGCCAGCAGTGAAAAAGCCCAGGTAAGCTCTGGAAACACCATATATTTT
CDR3 protein: CASSEKAQVSSGNTIYF

V gene: TRBV5-1
clone size: .
D gene: TRBD1
J gene: TRBJ2-5
CDR3 length: 15
CDR3 DNA: TGCGCCAGCAGAAGGGCGACAGGGGTTCAAGAGACCCAGTACTTC
CDR3 protein: CASRRATGVQETQYF

V gene: TRBV10-3
clone size: .
D gene: .
J gene: TRBJ1-5
CDR3 length: 12
CDR3 DNA: TGTGCCATCGGGGGGGTTAATCAGCCCCAGCATTTT
CDR3 protein: CAIGGVNQPQHF

V gene: TRBV6-5
clone size: .
D gene: TRBD1
J gene: TRBJ1-2
CDR3 length: 16
CDR3 DNA: TGTGCCAGCAGTTCCTCCGGGACAGGGGGGGCTAAAGGCTACACCTTC
CDR3 protein: CASSSSGTGGAKGYTF

V gene: TRBV19
clone size: .
D gene: .
J gene: TRBJ1-5
CDR3 length: 15
CDR3 DNA: TGTGCCAGTAGTATAGAGGGGCGAGGCAATCAGCCCCAGCATTTT
CDR3 protein: CASSIEGRGNQPQHF

V gene: TRBV7-2
clone size: .
D gene: .
J gene: TRBJ1-2
CDR3 length: 13
CDR3 DNA: TGTGCCGGGGCCTTCCCAGTGAACTATGGCTACACCTTC
CDR3 protein: CAGAFPVNYGYTF

V gene: TRBV7-9
clone size: .
D gene: TRBD2
J gene: TRBJ2-1
CDR3 length: 15
CDR3 DNA: TGTGCCAGCAGCCCTAGGACTAGCGGGGGCCATGAGCAGTTCTTC
CDR3 protein: CASSPRTSGGHEQFF

V gene: TRBV6-5
clone size: .
D gene: .
J gene: TRBJ1-5
CDR3 length: 14
CDR3 DNA: TGTGCCAGCAGTTACTCCGGGGTAGGTCAGCCCCAGCATTTT
CDR3 protein: CASSYSGVGQPQHF

V gene: TRBV7-2
clone size: .
D gene: .
J gene: TRBJ2-5
CDR3 length: 16
CDR3 DNA: TGTGCCAGCAGCCCGAAGACGACAGTTAACCAAGAGACCCAGTACTTC
CDR3 protein: CASSPKTTVNQETQYF

V gene: TRBV7-6
clone size: .
D gene: TRBD1
J gene: TRBJ2-1
CDR3 length: 16
CDR3 DNA: TGTGCCAGCAGACTTACACAGGGGAGTTACTACAATGAGCAGTTCTTC
CDR3 protein: CASRLTQGSYYNEQFF

V gene: TRBV7-2
clone size: .
D gene: .
J gene: TRBJ1-3
CDR3 length: 14
CDR3 DNA: TGTGCCAGCAGCTTAGGAGGGTATGGAAACACCATATATTTT
CDR3 protein: CASSLGGYGNTIYF

V gene: TRBV5-1
clone size: .
D gene: TRBD1
J gene: TRBJ2-1
CDR3 length: 14
CDR3 DNA: TGCGCCAGCAGCATTGACAGGGGGATGAATGAGCAGTTCTTC
CDR3 protein: CASSIDRGMNEQFF

V gene: TRBV4-2
clone size: few
D gene: .
J gene: TRBJ1-6
CDR3 length: 14
CDR3 DNA: TGTGCCAGCAGCCAAGATCGTACAGACTCACCCCTCCACTTT
CDR3 protein: CASSQDRTDSPLHF

V gene: TRBV5-6
clone size: .
D gene: .
J gene: TRBJ1-5
CDR3 length: 14
CDR3 DNA: TGTGCCAGCAGCTCGACAGGTTCTAGTCAGCCCCAGCATTTT
CDR3 protein: CASSSTGSSQPQHF

V gene: TRBV12-5
clone size: .
D gene: .
J gene: TRBJ1-2
CDR3 length: 14
CDR3 DNA: TGTGCTAGTGGGCCCGGGCGGGTGGAGGACGGCTACACCTTC
CDR3 protein: CASGPGRVEDGYTF